Below are 10 T cell receptor beta chains sequenced from a single sample in a study of human T cells and chemical hapten exposure (dated by TCRdb to about 2021). The library was generated by RACE. Instrument used: NextSeq 500. The public reads were run again by TCRdb, first through fastp at Q25 and then through MiXCR, and only productive beta chains were kept. A single entry per CDR3 protein holds the most common genes and DNA from its merged rows. Counted in this sample were roughly 100,000 distinct CDR3 sequences; 30% to 35% of them appeared once. The ten largest make up around 2.7% of the sample. The time point label, as the study defines it: patch test 3, about 24 weeks after DPC sensitization. The sample's treatment or condition label, decoded: therapeutic diphenylcyclopropenone sensitization with weekly scalp DPC. Material: whole blood, obtained in connection with sensitization to the hapten diphenylcyclopropenone (DPC). The origin of the receptors is a man between 35 and 55 years old with alopecia areata. Some clones in this sample may be carry-over from other donors' samples.

The rearrangement uses TRBV29-1 and TRBJ2-7; D is undetermined. V lost 2 bases and J 2 bases, leaving 13 bases between the germline ends. The CDR3 is 14 amino acids. Looked up from germline, CDR1 is SQVTM and CDR2 is ANQGSEA. This chain's CDR3 is CSVEPVPIAYEQYV. Written as DNA, the CDR3 is TGCAGCGTTGAACCTGTTCCCATAGCCTACGAGCAGTACGTC.

This chain connects TRBV4-3 to TRBJ2-1; TRBD1 is a possible D gene (5 bases). The CDR3 spans 15 residues. V was pared by 0 bases and J by 8 bases, with 14 bases between. CDR1 is LGHNA and CDR2 is YSLEER in the germline V gene. CDR3 sequence reads: CASSQELRGLYEQFF. As DNA, the CDR3 is TGCGCCAGCAGCCAAGAACTTAGGGGTCTCTATGAGCAGTTCTTC.

This clonotype was detected only a few times. The gene calls are TRBV3-1 and TRBJ2-1, with 9 bases fitting TRBD2. From germline, CDR1 is LGHDT and CDR2 YNNKEL (reference sequence). This CDR3 spans 18 amino acids. The trim removed 0 bases at V and 5 bases at J, leaving 11 bases unmatched. CDR3 residues: CASSQDLPGTSLHNEQFF. The DNA for the CDR3 is TGTGCCAGCAGCCAAGATCTACCAGGGACTAGCCTGCACAATGAGCAGTTCTTC.

The chain recombines TRBV7-2 with TRBJ1-3; D not certain. V shed 3 bases and J shed 0 bases, with 9 bases lying between them. The CDR3 totals 15 residues. Germline assignment: CDR1 SGHTA and CDR2 FQGNSA. CDR3 loop: CASSLWAGSGNTIYF. In DNA form, the CDR3 reads TGTGCCAGCAGCTTGTGGGCAGGCTCTGGAAACACCATATATTTT. The full variable domain, in which reference TRBV7-2 and TRBJ1-3 provide the parts outside the CDR3, is GAGVSQSPSNKVTEKGKDVELRCDPISGHTALYWYRQSLGQGLEFLIYFQGNSAPDKSGLPSDRFSAERTGGSVSTLTIQRTQQEDSAVYLCASSLWAGSGNTIYFGEGSWLTVV.

There are a few counts of this clonotype. V is TRBV5-1 and J is TRBJ2-5; possible D gene TRBD2, 6 bases. Germline-derived CDR1 and CDR2 are SGHRS and YFSETQ. CDR3 size: 15 residues. The germline V and J ends were trimmed by 4 bases and 1 base, with 14 bases remaining between them. CDR3 protein: CASSLLAGTQETQYF. The CDR3 DNA follows: TGCGCCAGCAGCCTGTTGGCGGGGACCCAAGAGACCCAGTACTTC.

J is TRBJ2-1 and V is TRBV7-2; 9 bases align to TRBD1. J was trimmed by 12 bases and V by 1 base; bases with no gene match: 1. The CDR3 length is 12 residues. The germline V gene has CDR1 SGHTA and CDR2 FQGNSA. This chain's CDR3 is CASSLGGQGQFF. The CDR3 DNA sequence: TGTGCCAGCAGCTTAGGGGGACAGGGGCAGTTCTTC.

Only a few counts were recorded for this clonotype. This chain links TRBV7-6 with TRBJ1-6; D is uncertain. CDR3 length: 14 amino acids. Germline V CDR1 and CDR2: SGHVS, FNYEAQ. Deletions cut 2 bases from V and 8 bases from J, with 10 bases between. The CDR3 nucleotides read TGTGCCAGCAGCTTAAGGGCCACAGATTCACCCCTCCACTTT. Amino acid sequence: CASSLRATDSPLHF.

Details on this clonotype: This clone may be a read error of a much larger clone one base away. The chain uses TRBV27 and TRBJ2-3; no definite D call. CDR1 MNHEY and CDR2 SMNVEV come from the germline V gene (reference sequence). The CDR3 contains 15 residues. The CDR3 loop is CTSSFVRFSTDTQYF. CDR3 coding DNA: TGTACCAGCAGTTTTGTTCGTTTTAGCACAGATACGCAGTATTTT.

V usage is TRBV24-1 and J usage is TRBJ2-5; TRBD2 might be the D (6 bases). Per germline, CDR1 KGHDR and CDR2 SFDVKD. The CDR3 is 15 amino acids. Trimming cost V 4 bases and J 2 bases, with 13 bases left between them. The CDR3 region has the DNA TGTGCCACCAGTGACCCCCCCCGGGGGCAAGAGACCCAGTACTTC. The encoded protein is CATSDPPRGQETQYF.

This clonotype was counted only a few times. J is TRBJ1-5 and V is TRBV20-1; 8 bases are a match to TRBD1. Trimming removed 6 bases from V and 6 bases from J; junction bases left unmatched: 7. Germline loops: CDR1 DFQATT, CDR2 SNEGSKA (reference sequence). The CDR3 consists of 13 residues. The CDR3: CSATTGGGQPQHF. Written as DNA, the CDR3 is TGCAGTGCCACCACAGGGGGAGGTCAGCCCCAGCATTTT.